The TCR beta chain under discussion was sequenced for a study of cytomegalovirus exposure and HLA in healthy donors. General observations from the study: In vitro testing confirmed a few CMV-associated chains as specific for CMV antigens.

It was with 60 Vbeta and 13 Jbeta primers that the PCR ran. Assay used: immunoSEQ multiplex PCR; TCRdb lists only in-frame clones, some missing. The data contain approximately 190,000 clones, 81% of them singletons. Nominal health characterized the donors when sampled, though unrecorded immune exposures were likely. Worth noting for this clone: Its cognate antigen is unknown.

This CDR3 is built from 13 residues. Trimming cost V 0 bases and J 2 bases, with 4 bases left between them. Germline V CDR1 and CDR2: SGHKS, YYEKEE (reference sequence). This TCR was sampled from a man aged 45-65 years in good health and CMV-seronegative. The sequencing input was PBMCs. The rearrangement links TRBV5-5 to TRBJ2-3; D is unclear. CDR3 residues: CASSLGYTDTQYF. In DNA, the CDR3 is TGTGCCAGCAGCTTGGGTTACACAGATACGCAGTATTTT.